This T cell receptor (beta chain) emerged from a study of blood T cell repertoires in COVID-19 (dated by TCRdb to the early 2020s). At the level of the whole study: Collaborator samples came from the United States, Italy and Spain and covered acute and convalescent phases of COVID-19. Samples came from the ongoing ImmuneRACE study (first 160 participants) plus 1,254 subjects from 6 global collaborators. The prospective study material was composed of cDNA or gDNA derived from T cells, B-cell-depleted T cells, or PBMCs. Subjects who had been exposed to COVID-19, were actively infected with it, or had recovered from it provided the deeply sampled blood TCRbeta repertoires that made up the dataset. Where HLA class I and class II types were available, the types were taken from metadata supplied by the sample provider, not from assay-based typing. Nearly every sample came with metadata listing a de-identified subject ID, COVID-19 status, age in years and sex. A freely available public database, intended as a resource for researchers studying the immune response to SARS-CoV-2, is where the repertoires were released. The research as a whole found: How much clinical and demographic metadata was included differed by source and by participant, and the metadata was provided uncurated.

Whole blood was collected in K2EDTA tubes by collaborating institutions according to the institutions' own protocols. For TCRbeta analysis, collaborators shipped samples as frozen whole blood, isolated PBMCs, or DNA extracted from either of those sample types. V has 1 base trimmed and J has 9 bases trimmed; junction bases matching no gene number 4. CDR1 LGHDT and CDR2 YNNKEL are derived from the germline V gene (reference sequence). The CDR3 starts with the cysteine, ends with the phenylalanine, and has 14 residues. Only the CDR3 region is kept as DNA, spanning 42 bases read in frame from base 1. TCRbeta CDR3 regions were amplified from genomic DNA using the immunoSEQ Assay, a bias-controlled multiplex PCR. From the authors' description of their analysis: Nucleated cell counts per sample were estimated from amplification of reference gene primers within the assay. Sequence reads were collapsed and filtered to measure the absolute abundance of every unique TCRbeta CDR3 rearrangement. For each sample, productive Simpson clonality was calculated by taking the square root of Simpson's diversity index across productive rearrangements. The source is immuneACCESS, and TCRdb retained only in-frame sequences with V and J called. Part of the clones is not carried over; for the studies checked, unresolved V genes explain less than half of this, and the remainder is unexplained. V, J and clone size derive from that table, while D and trimming were established from the DNA sequence. The sample includes just under 60,000 clones, with around nine tenths observed a single time. The top ten clonotypes cover under 8.5% of the sample.

Points on this clone: This receptor's antigen is unknown. No much larger clone exists at a distance of one base, and base qualities are not known.

The V and J genes are TRBV3-1 (or the pseudogene TRBV3-2) and TRBJ2-2; TRBD2 matches 8 bases in the middle. This TCR was recovered from a human donor with active COVID-19. The donor label of this sample is uncertain. Sample: peripheral blood. Here the CDR3 is given as CASSQGRGARELFF. The bases are TGTGCCAGCAGCCAAGGGCGGGGGGCCCGGGAGCTGTTTTTT.